This T cell receptor beta chain stems from a study of a mutant IDH1 vaccine in newly diagnosed glioma. Study summary: Most patients had received both radiotherapy and temozolomide, the prior options being radiotherapy, temozolomide, or both.

Whole-study results and caveats: Induction of immune responses by the vaccine occurred in approximately 92% of patients.

Regarding this clone: As yet, its antigen is unknown.

The repertoire was sequenced with immunoSEQ multiplex PCR; TCRdb's copy has only in-frame clones and lacks some. Found here are tens of thousands of clones, 83% of them singletons; the top ten hold 3% to 4%. Indicated time point: week 47, end of study. One vaccine dose held 300 ug of mutant IDH1 20-mer peptide and came with topical imiquimod. Patients had eight vaccinations, in weeks 1, 3, 5, 7, 11, 15, 19 and 23. Germline V gives CDR1 SGHNT, CDR2 YENEEA. The CDR3 consists of 13 residues. V was shortened by 5 bases and J by 6 bases, with 13 bases between the two germline ends. The sequence came from a woman aged 50 to 65 with glioma. The specimen was PBMCs, collected from a glioma patient whose treatment included an IDH1 peptide vaccine. The chain uses TRBV11-3 and TRBJ1-2; D not certain. The CDR3 DNA reads as TGTGCCAGCAGCCCGCACCCCTCTAATGGCTACACCTTC. Residues: CASSPHPSNGYTF.